The 16 T cell receptor beta chains presented below share a single source sample, sequenced in a study of blood T cell repertoires in COVID-19. Here immunoSEQ multiplex PCR was the method, and the copy in TCRdb shows in-frame clones only, minus some. The table lists roughly 87,000 clones, about 91% of them singletons. Sequencing used peripheral blood. Receptors were obtained from a man in his 60s with acute or convalescent COVID-19.

The genes are TRBV5-1 and TRBJ2-3; 7 nucleotides line up with TRBD1. Germline V gives CDR1 SGHRS, CDR2 YFSETQ. This CDR3 is 15 amino acids long. The V and J ends lost 0 bases and 2 bases, in that order; junction bases with no gene match: 3. CDR3: CASSLGGQFTDTQYF. As DNA, the CDR3 is TGCGCCAGCAGCTTGGGGGGACAGTTCACAGATACGCAGTATTTT.

V is TRBV5-4 and J is TRBJ1-2; no clear D gene. This CDR3 has 14 amino acids. CDR1 and CDR2 (germline): SGHNT, YYREEE (reference sequence). Trimming removed 0 bases at V and 8 bases at J, with 14 bases between. CDR3 nucleotide sequence: TGTGCCAGCAGCTTGGATTCTGCCAGTCCAGGCTACACCTTC. Amino acid sequence: CASSLDSASPGYTF.

The rearrangement uses TRBV30 and TRBJ1-2; D is unclear. Deletions cut 1 base from V and 7 bases from J, with 13 bases between. Germline V gives CDR1 GTSNPN, CDR2 SVGIG (reference sequence). CDR3 size: 13 residues. CDR3 sequence reads: CAWSATEVSGYTF. The DNA for the CDR3 is TGTGCCTGGAGTGCCACAGAAGTCAGTGGCTACACCTTC.

V gene TRBV2 combines with J gene TRBJ2-3; 13 nucleotides agree with TRBD2. The V gene end was trimmed by 4 bases and the J gene end by 0 bases; junction bases not matched to a gene: 13. This CDR3 has 20 amino acids. Germline V gene data show CDR1 as SNHLY and CDR2 as FYNNEI. CDR3: CASSGATSGGDLFSTDTQYF. DNA of the CDR3: TGTGCCAGCAGTGGGGCCACTAGCGGGGGGGACCTATTTAGCACAGATACGCAGTATTTT.

The CDR3: CASSLVTGNTGELFF. The CDR3, as DNA: TGCGCCAGCAGCCTGGTCACAGGGAACACCGGGGAGCTGTTTTTT. The V call is TRBV5-1, the J call TRBJ2-2; D is perhaps TRBD1 (5 bases). The CDR3 totals 15 residues. V lost 4 bases to trimming and J lost 1 base, with 11 bases between them. The germline gives CDR1 SGHRS, CDR2 YFSETQ.

The rearrangement links TRBV5-1 to TRBJ1-5; perhaps TRBD1 as D (5 bases). Trimming removed 0 bases from V and 4 bases from J, with 8 bases in between. The CDR3 covers 14 residues. The V gene's germline CDR1 is SGHRS and CDR2 YFSETQ. The CDR3 DNA reads as TGCGCCAGCAGCTTGGATGGGGCGAATCAGCCCCAGCATTTT. It specifies CASSLDGANQPQHF.

V is TRBV7-6 and J is TRBJ2-1; the D is unclear. The CDR3 length is 15 residues. Germline lookup yields CDR1 SGHVS and CDR2 FNYEAQ. Trimming took off 3 bases at V and 4 bases at J, with 13 bases between the two ends. This CDR3 reads CASSLLLQSYNEQFF. The CDR3 nucleotides are TGTGCCAGCAGCTTGTTACTGCAATCTTACAATGAGCAGTTCTTC.

The chain links TRBV6-5 to TRBJ1-1; 9 bases are a match to TRBD1. V was clipped by 4 bases and J by 0 bases; unmatched bases: 3. CDR1 MNHEY and CDR2 SVGAGI come from the germline V gene. The CDR3 sequence is 15 residues long. DNA for the CDR3: TGTGCCAGCAGTTGGGGGACAGGGCTGAACACTGAAGCTTTCTTT. This codes for CASSWGTGLNTEAFF.

The gene calls are TRBV3-1 (or the pseudogene TRBV3-2) and TRBJ2-4; maybe TRBD2 (6 bases). The CDR3 extends over 15 amino acids. The V and J ends lost 3 bases and 7 bases respectively, with 16 bases between them. Looked up from germline, CDR1 is LGHDT and CDR2 is YNNKEL (reference sequence). The CDR3 loop reads CASSHRAGWRNIQYF. The CDR3 bases are TGTGCCAGCAGCCACCGAGCGGGTTGGAGGAACATTCAGTACTTC.

The chain is built from TRBV11-1 and TRBJ2-7; TRBD2 might be the D (7 bases). Deletions cut 5 bases from V and 7 bases from J, with 21 bases between. Germline values: CDR1 SGHAT, CDR2 FQDESV (reference sequence). This CDR3 comprises 15 residues. The CDR3 coding sequence is TGTGCCAGCAGCCCGGGGGCTAGCGGTGTCTCTGAGCAGTACTTC. Translation: CASSPGASGVSEQYF.

In nucleotides, the CDR3 is TGTGCCACCAGTGAACGGACAGGTTCGAACACCGGGGAGCTGTTTTTT. It codes for CATSERTGSNTGELFF. The chain employs TRBV24-1 and TRBJ2-2, with 7 positions matching TRBD1. CDR1 is KGHDR, CDR2 SFDVKD, per germline. After removal of 4 bases from V and 0 bases from J, the junction contained 4 bases not matched to a gene. The CDR3 runs to 16 residues.

The V and J genes are TRBV13 and TRBJ1-4; 10 nucleotides align to TRBD1. This CDR3 comprises 15 residues. Germline V CDR1 and CDR2: PRHDT, FYEKMQ (reference sequence). With 5 bases clipped from V and 8 bases from J, the junction kept 8 bases outside the gene matches. The DNA of the CDR3 is TGTGCCAGCAGCCCCCGCGGGACAGGGGACGAAAAACTGTTTTTT. It codes for CASSPRGTGDEKLFF.

The chain joins TRBV10-3 to TRBJ1-4, with a possible D match to TRBD1 (5 bases). CDR1 is ENHRY, CDR2 SYGVKD, per germline. The CDR3 spans 15 residues. Trimming pared 0 bases from V and 4 bases from J, leaving 9 bases between. In DNA, the CDR3 is TGTGCCATCAGTGAGTCATCAGGGATTAATGAAAAACTGTTTTTT. Translation: CAISESSGINEKLFF.

CDR3 DNA: TGTGCCAGCAGCTTAGGACAGGGGAGCAATCAGCCCCAGCATTTT. It translates to CASSLGQGSNQPQHF. The rearrangement uses TRBV11-2 and TRBJ1-5, with TRBD1 identical over 8 bases. The CDR3 consists of 15 residues. Germline V gene data show CDR1 as SGHAT and CDR2 as FQNNGV. V trimming: 1 base; J trimming: 1 base; junction bases outside the gene matches: 0.

The chain employs TRBV10-2 and TRBJ1-1, with 10 bases lining up with TRBD1. Trimming cost V 6 bases and J 5 bases; bases outside gene matches: 3. The CDR3 has 13 residues. Germline V gives CDR1 WSHSY, CDR2 SAAADI. The CDR3 sequence: CASRPGQGTEAFF. As DNA, the CDR3 is TGCGCCAGCAGGCCGGGACAGGGGACTGAAGCTTTCTTT.

The chain links TRBV3-1 (or the pseudogene TRBV3-2) to TRBJ1-1; TRBD1 matches 8 bases. Germline CDR1 LGHDT, CDR2 YNNKEL (reference sequence). The ends lost 0 bases at V and 11 bases at J; junction bases unmatched: 8. This CDR3 is built from 14 residues. The CDR3 DNA is TGTGCCAGCAGCCAAGATAGGGGGACAGGACGGGCTTTCTTT. This translates into CASSQDRGTGRAFF.